Listed below are T cell receptor beta chains from one sample, sequenced in a study of cytomegalovirus exposure and HLA in healthy donors. This table comes from immunoSEQ multiplex PCR, and its TCRdb copy is limited to in-frame clones, with some not included. Of more than 250,000 clones in the sample, about nine tenths are singletons; the top ten hold around 0.8%. Source material: PBMCs. Receptors originate from a woman aged 18-29 years in good health and CMV-seronegative. CDR3s include the opening cysteine and the closing phenylalanine or tryptophan. The order of the fields is CDR3 DNA, CDR3 protein, J gene, D gene, clone size, V gene, CDR3 length. A D gene is named only where the DNA matches it firmly. Expanded clones are given a class, and other clones once, few, many or no size at all.

cdr3_nt: TGTGCCAGCAGCCCTGGCGGGGTCGTCACCGGGGAGCTGTTTTTT
cdr3_aa: CASSPGGVVTGELFF
j_call: TRBJ2-2
d_call: -
clone_size: -
v_call: TRBV7-3
cdr3_length: 15

cdr3_nt: TGCGCCAGCAGCCAATGGGGGGACGGGAACGAGCAGTACTTC
cdr3_aa: CASSQWGDGNEQYF
j_call: TRBJ2-7
d_call: -
clone_size: -
v_call: TRBV4-3
cdr3_length: 14

cdr3_nt: TGTGCCAGCTCACCACGGCAGGGGTCGGAGGAGACCCAGTACTTC
cdr3_aa: CASSPRQGSEETQYF
j_call: TRBJ2-5
d_call: -
clone_size: -
v_call: TRBV18
cdr3_length: 15

cdr3_nt: TGTGCCAGCAGCGTAGCGCCTAGTAGACCCACAGATACGCAGTATTTT
cdr3_aa: CASSVAPSRPTDTQYF
j_call: TRBJ2-3
d_call: -
clone_size: many
v_call: TRBV9
cdr3_length: 16

cdr3_nt: TGTGCCAGCAGTCCCCCGGACAGAGCGGAAGCTTTCTTT
cdr3_aa: CASSPPDRAEAFF
j_call: TRBJ1-1
d_call: -
clone_size: once
v_call: TRBV28
cdr3_length: 13

cdr3_nt: TGTGCCAGCAGCCAAGAGGGCAGTAATGAAAAACTGTTTTTT
cdr3_aa: CASSQEGSNEKLFF
j_call: TRBJ1-4
d_call: -
clone_size: -
v_call: TRBV5-4
cdr3_length: 14

cdr3_nt: TGTGCCAGCAGCTTGCCCCGCGGGACAGATACGCAGTATTTT
cdr3_aa: CASSLPRGTDTQYF
j_call: TRBJ2-3
d_call: -
clone_size: -
v_call: TRBV5-4
cdr3_length: 14

cdr3_nt: TGTGCCAGTAGCCCGGGACAGGGGGTCTACAATGAGCAGTTCTTC
cdr3_aa: CASSPGQGVYNEQFF
j_call: TRBJ2-1
d_call: TRBD1
clone_size: -
v_call: TRBV19
cdr3_length: 15

cdr3_nt: TGTGCCAGCAGTTACGAGCGCGAGTACAATGAGCAGTTCTTC
cdr3_aa: CASSYEREYNEQFF
j_call: TRBJ2-1
d_call: -
clone_size: -
v_call: TRBV6-5
cdr3_length: 14

cdr3_nt: TGTGCCAGCAGGTACACAGGGGGCTACGAGCAGTACTTC
cdr3_aa: CASRYTGGYEQYF
j_call: TRBJ2-7
d_call: TRBD1
clone_size: -
v_call: TRBV27
cdr3_length: 13

cdr3_nt: TGTGCCAGCATCCGGGACAGGGGGTCTTACGAGCAGTACTTC
cdr3_aa: CASIRDRGSYEQYF
j_call: TRBJ2-7
d_call: TRBD1
clone_size: -
v_call: TRBV6-5
cdr3_length: 14

cdr3_nt: TGTGCCAGCAGCCGGGACAGGGCAGGTGGCTACACCTTC
cdr3_aa: CASSRDRAGGYTF
j_call: TRBJ1-2
d_call: TRBD1
clone_size: few
v_call: TRBV7-6
cdr3_length: 13

cdr3_nt: TGTGCCAGCAGCGTATGGGGCGGAGAGACCCAGTACTTC
cdr3_aa: CASSVWGGETQYF
j_call: TRBJ2-5
d_call: -
clone_size: -
v_call: TRBV9
cdr3_length: 13

cdr3_nt: TGTGCCAGCAGTTTATCCGGGGGACCCACTGAAGCTTTCTTT
cdr3_aa: CASSLSGGPTEAFF
j_call: TRBJ1-1
d_call: -
clone_size: once
v_call: TRBV28
cdr3_length: 14

cdr3_nt: TGTGCCAGCAGACCAGACAGGGCCGAACAGCCCCAGCATTTT
cdr3_aa: CASRPDRAEQPQHF
j_call: TRBJ1-5
d_call: TRBD1
clone_size: -
v_call: TRBV6-5
cdr3_length: 14

cdr3_nt: TGCGCCAGCAGCCAAGATCGCGGCAAGTACAATGAGCAGTTCTTC
cdr3_aa: CASSQDRGKYNEQFF
j_call: TRBJ2-1
d_call: -
clone_size: -
v_call: TRBV4-1
cdr3_length: 15

cdr3_nt: TGTGCCTGGGGGAAGGGACAGGATTACAATGAGCAGTTCTTC
cdr3_aa: CAWGKGQDYNEQFF
j_call: TRBJ2-1
d_call: TRBD1
clone_size: -
v_call: TRBV30
cdr3_length: 14

cdr3_nt: TGTGCCAGCAGTGTTAGCGGGCCCGAGAACACCGGGGAGCTGTTTTTT
cdr3_aa: CASSVSGPENTGELFF
j_call: TRBJ2-2
d_call: TRBD2
clone_size: -
v_call: TRBV2
cdr3_length: 16

cdr3_nt: TGTGCCAGCAGCCTGCAAGATGTACATGACACCGGGGAGCTGTTTTTT
cdr3_aa: CASSLQDVHDTGELFF
j_call: TRBJ2-2
d_call: -
clone_size: -
v_call: TRBV2
cdr3_length: 16

cdr3_nt: TGCGCCAGCAGCCAAGACTACCCACTAGCGGGAGAACGGTACGAGCAGTACTTC
cdr3_aa: CASSQDYPLAGERYEQYF
j_call: TRBJ2-7
d_call: TRBD2
clone_size: -
v_call: TRBV4-1
cdr3_length: 18

cdr3_nt: TGTGCCTGGAGCCCATTGGCTAGCGGGGGGTACAATGAGCAGTTCTTC
cdr3_aa: CAWSPLASGGYNEQFF
j_call: TRBJ2-1
d_call: TRBD2
clone_size: -
v_call: TRBV30
cdr3_length: 16

cdr3_nt: TGTGCCAGCTCACCAATGTCCACTGGAAACACCATATATTTT
cdr3_aa: CASSPMSTGNTIYF
j_call: TRBJ1-3
d_call: -
clone_size: -
v_call: TRBV18
cdr3_length: 14

cdr3_nt: TGCGCCAGCAGCTCAGGAAAGGACAGGAGGGTCTATGGCTACACCTTC
cdr3_aa: CASSSGKDRRVYGYTF
j_call: TRBJ1-2
d_call: TRBD1
clone_size: -
v_call: TRBV5-1
cdr3_length: 16

cdr3_nt: TGTGCCAGCAGCTTATGGGCGTTT
cdr3_aa: CASSLWAF
j_call: TRBJ1-1
d_call: -
clone_size: few
v_call: TRBV7-2
cdr3_length: 8

cdr3_nt: TGTGCCTGGAGCGTAGCGGGATTAGATACGCAGTATTTT
cdr3_aa: CAWSVAGLDTQYF
j_call: TRBJ2-3
d_call: TRBD2
clone_size: -
v_call: TRBV30
cdr3_length: 13

cdr3_nt: TGTGCCAGCAGCGTGGACAGGGGGGAAAAACTGTTTTTT
cdr3_aa: CASSVDRGEKLFF
j_call: TRBJ1-4
d_call: TRBD1
clone_size: -
v_call: TRBV9
cdr3_length: 13

cdr3_nt: TGTGCCAGCGTCGACGACAGGTCAGCTAACTATGGCTACACCTTC
cdr3_aa: CASVDDRSANYGYTF
j_call: TRBJ1-2
d_call: -
clone_size: -
v_call: TRBV19
cdr3_length: 15

cdr3_nt: TGCGCCAGCAGCCAATACCCCGGGGGCACTGAAGCTTTCTTT
cdr3_aa: CASSQYPGGTEAFF
j_call: TRBJ1-1
d_call: -
clone_size: -
v_call: TRBV4-1
cdr3_length: 14

cdr3_nt: TGTGCCAGCAGTGAATATGGCAGTACTAACTATGGCTACACCTTC
cdr3_aa: CASSEYGSTNYGYTF
j_call: TRBJ1-2
d_call: -
clone_size: few
v_call: TRBV25-1
cdr3_length: 15

cdr3_nt: TGCGCCAGCAGCGTGGGACATCGTAGCACCGGGGAGCTGTTTTTT
cdr3_aa: CASSVGHRSTGELFF
j_call: TRBJ2-2
d_call: -
clone_size: -
v_call: TRBV5-1
cdr3_length: 15

cdr3_nt: TGTGCCAGTAGCCCAGGACAGGGTGGGAACACTGAAGCTTTCTTT
cdr3_aa: CASSPGQGGNTEAFF
j_call: TRBJ1-1
d_call: TRBD1
clone_size: -
v_call: TRBV19
cdr3_length: 15

cdr3_nt: TGTGCCAGCAGTGAATTCCAAACCTGGAGGGACAATGAGCAGTTCTTC
cdr3_aa: CASSEFQTWRDNEQFF
j_call: TRBJ2-1
d_call: -
clone_size: -
v_call: TRBV2
cdr3_length: 16

cdr3_nt: TGTGCCAGCAGCTCCGGGTCCCCTAACTACGAGCAGTACTTC
cdr3_aa: CASSSGSPNYEQYF
j_call: TRBJ2-7
d_call: -
clone_size: -
v_call: TRBV7-9
cdr3_length: 14

cdr3_nt: TGCGCCAGCGTTCCCGCTTGCCCTGGGGCGGGAGGCATTCCATCCTACGAGCAGTACTTC
cdr3_aa: CASVPACPGAGGIPSYEQYF
j_call: TRBJ2-7
d_call: TRBD2
clone_size: -
v_call: TRBV10-1
cdr3_length: 20

cdr3_nt: TGTGCCAGCAGCGTAGCGCCGGGCGGGGAGCTGTTTTTT
cdr3_aa: CASSVAPGGELFF
j_call: TRBJ2-2
d_call: -
clone_size: -
v_call: TRBV9
cdr3_length: 13

cdr3_nt: TGTGCCAGCAAAACAGGGAACGTGGGTGAGCAGTACTTC
cdr3_aa: CASKTGNVGEQYF
j_call: TRBJ2-7
d_call: -
clone_size: once
v_call: TRBV6-1
cdr3_length: 13

cdr3_nt: TGTGCCAGCAGGGGACAGGGCCTAGTTCCTACGCAGTATTTT
cdr3_aa: CASRGQGLVPTQYF
j_call: TRBJ2-3
d_call: TRBD1
clone_size: -
v_call: TRBV28
cdr3_length: 14

cdr3_nt: TGTGCCAGCAGCACTCCCAACACCGGGGAGCTGTTTTTT
cdr3_aa: CASSTPNTGELFF
j_call: TRBJ2-2
d_call: -
clone_size: -
v_call: TRBV9
cdr3_length: 13

cdr3_nt: TGTGCCAGCACCGATGTGGGGACAGAGTACCAAGAGACCCAGTACTTC
cdr3_aa: CASTDVGTEYQETQYF
j_call: TRBJ2-5
d_call: TRBD1
clone_size: -
v_call: TRBV28
cdr3_length: 16

cdr3_nt: TGTGCCAGCAGTTTATCGCGACAGGGGATCACTGAAGCTTTCTTT
cdr3_aa: CASSLSRQGITEAFF
j_call: TRBJ1-1
d_call: TRBD1
clone_size: -
v_call: TRBV27
cdr3_length: 15

cdr3_nt: TGTGCCAGCAGCTTAGAGAGGCTAGGTGAGCAGTACTTC
cdr3_aa: CASSLERLGEQYF
j_call: TRBJ2-7
d_call: -
clone_size: -
v_call: TRBV7-9
cdr3_length: 13

cdr3_nt: TGTGCCAGCAGCCTGTTGGAGGAGCAGTACTTC
cdr3_aa: CASSLLEEQYF
j_call: TRBJ2-7
d_call: -
clone_size: few
v_call: TRBV5-6
cdr3_length: 11

cdr3_nt: TGTGCCAGCAGGAGGGGGACAGGGATAGCCAAAAACATTCAGTACTTC
cdr3_aa: CASRRGTGIAKNIQYF
j_call: TRBJ2-4
d_call: TRBD1
clone_size: -
v_call: TRBV28
cdr3_length: 16

cdr3_nt: TGTGCCAGCAGTTACCGGGGGCAAGAGACCCAGTACTTC
cdr3_aa: CASSYRGQETQYF
j_call: TRBJ2-5
d_call: -
clone_size: -
v_call: TRBV6-5
cdr3_length: 13